Included here is one T cell receptor (beta chain) sequence, with context. Its antigen is undetermined. The data derive from a study of shared clonotypes between healthy human individuals. DNA at 150 to 250 ng, about 30,000 T cell genomes, went into sorted-subset replicate PCRs. This table comes from immunoSEQ multiplex PCR, and its TCRdb copy is limited to in-frame clones, with some not included. The sample holds approximately 2,200,000 clones, about 93% seen once. The CDR3 is made up of 22 amino acids. It was CD45RO-negative cells, positively selected for CCR7, that made up naive CD8 cells, with terminally differentiated effector memory CD45RA+ cells excluded. Overall study findings and caveats: Only blood samples were collected, and tissue repertoires likely differ.

This sequence was found in a man aged 18 to 35 in good health. Some clones in this sample may be carry-over from other donors' samples. The chain links TRBV21-1 to TRBJ1-4. TRBV21-1 is a recognized pseudogene. Material for sequencing was naive CD8+ T cells from PBMCs. CDR3 sequence: CASSSRVGGKRRSAATNEKLFF. CDR3 nucleotide sequence: TGTGCCAGCAGTTCCAGGGTGGGGGGAAAGAGACGCAGCGCAGCAACTAATGAAAAACTGTTTTTT.